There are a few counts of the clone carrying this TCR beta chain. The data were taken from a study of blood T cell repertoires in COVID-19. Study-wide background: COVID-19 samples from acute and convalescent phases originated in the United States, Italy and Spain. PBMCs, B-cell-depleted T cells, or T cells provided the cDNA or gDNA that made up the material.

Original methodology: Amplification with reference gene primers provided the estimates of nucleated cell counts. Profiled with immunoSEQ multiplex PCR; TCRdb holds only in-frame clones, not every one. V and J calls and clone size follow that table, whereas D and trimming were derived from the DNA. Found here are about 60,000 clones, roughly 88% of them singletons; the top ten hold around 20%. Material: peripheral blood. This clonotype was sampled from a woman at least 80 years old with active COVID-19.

The CDR3, as DNA: TGTGCCAGCAGTTCCCTGACTAGCGGGGGATACGAGCAGTACTTC. Amino acids: CASSSLTSGGYEQYF. This chain joins TRBV6-5 and TRBJ2-7; 12 bases line up with TRBD2. Trimming removed 4 bases from V and 4 bases from J; junction bases left unmatched: 5. The CDR3 is 15 amino acids. Germline CDR1 MNHEY, CDR2 SVGAGI.